This entry features one T cell receptor (beta chain) sequence. Its antigen is currently unknown. PCR amplification relied on 60 Vbeta primers (plus 13 Jbeta primers). The repertoire was sequenced with immunoSEQ multiplex PCR; TCRdb's copy has only in-frame clones and lacks some. The sample carries approximately 130,000 clones, less than 80% recorded once. J was trimmed by 0 bases and V by 6 bases; bases with no gene match: 3. The CDR3 sequence is 14 residues long. Per germline, CDR1 SEHNR and CDR2 FQNEAQ (reference sequence). This sample was included in a study of cytomegalovirus exposure and HLA in healthy donors. Whole-study results and caveats: When analyzed later, a missense DCLRE1C variant was found to be linked to TCR beta V- and J-gene trimming. Equally common other TCR beta chains were less clonally expanded than HLA-associated ones, a later analysis found. The study recorded 150 to 200 TCR beta chains that were cytomegalovirus-associated.

This chain links TRBV7-9 with TRBJ2-3; TRBD1 agrees at 7 bases. The sequencing input was PBMCs. The source is a man between 50 and 59 years old in good health and CMV-seropositive. CDR3 bases: TGTGCCAGCAGAACGGGACAGAGCACAGATACGCAGTATTTT. Its protein is CASRTGQSTDTQYF.